The present T cell receptor beta chain was sequenced within a study of T cell clonotyping in hematopoietic cell transplantation. The study, taken as a whole, reports: Graft donor and pretransplant recipient Inverse Simpson Index values predicted broader posttransplant TCR diversity.

V dropped 3 bases and J dropped 1 base, with 9 bases sitting between them. The CDR3 spans 14 residues. Germline V gene data show CDR1 as LNHDA and CDR2 as SQIVND (reference sequence). As concerns this clone: Its antigen is not known.

The data were produced by immunoSEQ multiplex PCR, yet TCRdb's version contains in-frame clones alone and is incomplete. This sample has 5,000 or so clones, with approximately 78% found just once. The rearrangement joins TRBV19 to TRBJ1-2; D is possibly TRBD1 (5 bases). The clonotype originates from a male patient in his sixties who had an allogeneic stem cell transplant from an unrelated donor, so the T cells may come from the graft donor. Some clones in this sample may be carry-over from other donors' samples. The material was peripheral blood mononuclear cells, obtained 30 days after allogeneic stem cell transplant. Here the CDR3 DNA reads TGTGCCAGTAGTATTTTGGGGGTTAACTATGGCTACACCTTC. It codes for CASSILGVNYGYTF.